This T cell receptor beta chain was documented in a study of shared clonotypes between healthy human individuals (dated by TCRdb to the early 2020s). Broadly, across the study: The cohort included three men and a couple of women between 18 and 49 years of age. For each donor, three plates each were used for CD4 naive and CD4 memory, two plates were used for CD8 naive, and one plate was used for CD8 memory. To estimate repertoire size and how much clonotype sharing occurs between individuals, the study deeply sequenced the blood TCR repertoires of 5 or 6 healthy adults. To increase sequencing depth and limit assay-specific biases, different laboratories used diverse techniques to prepare libraries and sequence TCR repertoires. Each donor's leukapheresis produced roughly between roughly 0.85 and 9.5 billion PBMCs.

Study-wide findings and limitations: Sampling was restricted to blood, and TCR repertoires in tissue are likely to differ from TCR repertoires in blood. Naive subsets generally had larger estimated clonotype richness than memory subsets did. Even with the large sequencing depth, rarefaction of the sorted-subset datasets indicated that sequencing was incomplete. Compared with non-shared clonotypes, the clonotypes found in all four sorted-subset donors had higher generation probabilities. Sharing across several donors was observed for around 4.8% of naive CD4, under 4% of naive CD8, over 2% of memory CD4, and 0.4% of memory CD8 clonotypes. Based on pairwise subsampling, the degree of clonotype sharing among donors was expected to be affected by sequencing depth. Because the study included a small number of donors, the genetic and exposure-history diversity represented was limited.

Using the deep immunoSEQ assay, multiplex PCR amplified TCR CDR3 regions from genomic DNA. Extracted genomic DNA from each cell subset was spread evenly across all wells of several immunoSEQ 96-well plates, with each plate serving as a replicate. For sorted subsets, approximately 200 ng of genomic DNA, equivalent to some 30,000 T cell genomes, went into each replicate PCR. Purified libraries were quantified with a Qubit 3.0 fluorometer, sized on a Bioanalyzer 2100, and re-quantified with the KAPA Library Quantification kit. Each immunoSEQ 96-well plate was sequenced on its own single-read 150-cycle Illumina NextSeq 550 flow cell. The published analysis was carried out like this. Because the immunoSEQ output included only junctional sequences and no quality scores, the filtering could not be the same as the filtering used for full-length reads. To assign V/J genes and CDR3, sequences were annotated against IMGT germline references using PyIR, a Python wrapper for IgBLAST v1.9. Reads with weak V/J assignments (E-value above 1e-6), missing CDR3, stop codons, out-of-frame junctions, or ambiguous translated residues were removed. V3J clonotypes were defined by identical inferred V gene, J gene, and CDR3 amino acid sequence. Percentage overlap between repertoires was computed as shared unique clonotypes divided by the size of the smaller repertoire. Richness of each repertoire was evaluated using RTK rarefaction, the Chao1 estimator, and Recon v2.1 estimates of unobserved clonotypes. OLGA was used to compute generation probabilities for all TCRbeta clonotypes that the gDNA method yielded from several donors. Imported from immuneACCESS, the table was reduced by TCRdb to in-frame sequences with V and J called. These copies leave out some clones; in studies compared against another copy, an unresolved V gene accounts for under half, and the cause of the remainder is not known. V, J and clone size derive from that table, while D and trimming were established from the DNA sequence. The sample table holds 2.3 million or so clones, of which more than 80% were seen once. The ten largest clones add up to 0.39% of the sample.

The donors were healthy, HIV-negative adults who had no recently reported acute infections or vaccinations. Every donor was a Caucasian adult living in Nashville, Tennessee, USA. CD4+ T cells were enriched by magnetic negative selection, after which naive cells were positively selected on CD45RA and the negative fraction was taken as the memory subset. Blood was obtained by leukapheresis, after which PBMCs were separated by Ficoll-Histopaque density gradient centrifugation and cryopreserved in liquid nitrogen vapor phase. Analytical flow cytometry was used to check the purity and quantity of each magnetically sorted T cell population. From each sorted fraction, genomic DNA was isolated and quantified by UV absorbance on a Nanodrop 2000c. From the germline V gene (reference sequence), CDR1 is WNHNN and CDR2 is SYGVQD. Inclusive of the bounding cysteine and phenylalanine, the CDR3 is 14 residues long. Only the CDR3 portion is preserved as DNA: 42 bases, with reading frame beginning at the first base. V is clipped by 3 bases and J by 2 bases, and the sequence between their germline boundaries is 10 bases long.

In the case of this clone: Its antigen has not been determined. No clone much larger than this one lies a single base away; base qualities are absent.

This receptor chain uses TRBV10-1 and TRBJ1-2, and perhaps TRBD1 as D gene, on 5 matching bases. This TCR was sampled from a man aged 18 to 29 in good health. Some clones in this sample may be carry-over from other donors' samples. The sample taken for sequencing was naive CD4+ T cells from PBMCs. The cell subset or site label here, explained by the study, means: CD45RA+ positively selected. This receptor has the CDR3 CASSDYTGNYGYTF. The nucleotide sequence reads TGCGCCAGCAGTGATTATACAGGAAACTATGGCTACACCTTC.